These T cell receptor beta chains were read from a single sample in a study of early T cells in non-severe SARS-CoV-2 infection. In TCRdb, the 5' RACE reads were re-called with MiXCR into one record per CDR3 protein. The top ten clones hold under 7% of a sample with around 29,000 distinct CDR3 sequences, approximately 6% of them seen once. Sequences were obtained from whole blood. These receptors came from an adult who was a healthcare worker with PCR-confirmed SARS-CoV-2 infection or an uninfected control (not recorded which). Both conserved end residues are part of each CDR3. The D gene is left open where the match is weak. A clone size is listed for some rows: how often the clone was seen (once, few, many), or a class if it is expanded.

V gene,clone size,D gene,J gene,CDR3 DNA,CDR3 protein
TRBV9,many,NA,TRBJ1-2,TGTGCCAGCAGCCCGGACTGGCAGGCACCTTATGGCTACACCTTC,CASSPDWQAPYGYTF
TRBV29-1,many,TRBD1,TRBJ2-7,TGCAGCGTTGAAAGGACAGGTCACTACGAGCAGTACTTC,CSVERTGHYEQYF
TRBV4-1,many,TRBD2,TRBJ2-7,TGCGCCAGCAGCCAGGGACTAGCGGGGCCTTACGGGTATTACGAGCAGTACTTC,CASSQGLAGPYGYYEQYF
TRBV12-3/TRBV12-4,few,NA,TRBJ1-1,TGTGCCAGCAGCCGAAAAGGGGACACTGAAGCTTTCTTT,CASSRKGDTEAFF
TRBV7-9,many,NA,TRBJ2-3,TGTGCCAGCACCCCGGGTAGAGATACGCAGTATTTT,CASTPGRDTQYF
TRBV12-3/TRBV12-4,few,NA,TRBJ1-2,TGTGCCAGCGCCGAGGCCGGGCAAAAGGGAGGCTACACCTTC,CASAEAGQKGGYTF
TRBV4-3,many,NA,TRBJ1-4,TGCGCCAGCAGCTCTCGACAGGTGGGAGACGAAAAACTGTTTTTT,CASSSRQVGDEKLFF
TRBV30,NA,NA,TRBJ1-4,TGTGCCTGGAGCCCACCCCCGGCCCAGTGGGAATTTTTTACTAATGAAAAACTGTTTTTT,CAWSPPPAQWEFFTNEKLFF
TRBV7-9,few,TRBD2,TRBJ2-5,TGTGCCAGCAGCTTAGCGCTTCGGCTAGCGGGACAAGAGACCCAGTACTTC,CASSLALRLAGQETQYF
TRBV10-3,many,TRBD1,TRBJ2-2,TGTGCCATCAGTGAGGGTCCGGGACAGCTATCTAAAAAACCCACCGGGGAGCTGTTTTTT,CAISEGPGQLSKKPTGELFF
TRBV19,few,NA,TRBJ2-7,TGTGCCAGTAGTTACGGAAGTTGGTCCTACGAGCAGTACTTC,CASSYGSWSYEQYF
TRBV5-1,few,NA,TRBJ1-2,TGCGCCAGCAGCTTGGCGGGTATCCCACTCAACTATGGCTACACCTTC,CASSLAGIPLNYGYTF
TRBV4-3,many,NA,TRBJ2-5,TGCGCCAGCAGCCAAGTTTACGCCGGGGGTGGTATAGAGCAAGAGACCCAGTACTTC,CASSQVYAGGGIEQETQYF
TRBV6-2/TRBV6-3,many,NA,TRBJ1-5,TGTGCCAGCAGTCGAATGACTGCACTCAATCAGCCCCAGCATTTT,CASSRMTALNQPQHF
TRBV12-3/TRBV12-4,many,NA,TRBJ2-4,TGTGCCAGCACCTTAGACTCGTCCCCCAAAAACATTCAGTACTTC,CASTLDSSPKNIQYF
TRBV4-3,many,NA,TRBJ2-5,TGCGCCAGCAGCCAAGACGTTTGGTCAGGGACCTCCGAGACCCAGTACTTC,CASSQDVWSGTSETQYF
TRBV5-4,few,NA,TRBJ2-5,TGTGCCAGCAGCTCACAGGGCCCCCAAGAGACCCAGTACTTC,CASSSQGPQETQYF
TRBV29-1,many,NA,TRBJ2-5,TGCAGCGTTGAAGGGGAGACCCAGTACTTC,CSVEGETQYF
TRBV4-3,many,TRBD2,TRBJ2-1,TGCGCCAGCAGCCAAGATCCGCTGTCCGGGACTAGCGGGCATGAGCAGTTCTTC,CASSQDPLSGTSGHEQFF
TRBV7-2,many,TRBD1,TRBJ1-2,TGTGCCAGCAGCTTGAGGGACAGCTCCTATGGCTACACCTTC,CASSLRDSSYGYTF
TRBV11-3,NA,TRBD1,TRBJ2-2,TGTGCCAGCAGCCTAGGACAGGGGGCGTTCGGGGAGCTGTTTTTT,CASSLGQGAFGELFF
TRBV9,many,NA,TRBJ2-7,TGTGCCAGCAGCGTAACCCCCTGGGCCCGGTCCTACGAGCAGTACTTC,CASSVTPWARSYEQYF
TRBV21-1,NA,NA,TRBJ2-1,TGTGCCAGCAGCAAAGCAAGGACAGGGCAGAGGTTCTTC,CASSKARTGQRFF
TRBV20-1,many,NA,TRBJ1-4,TGCAGTGCTAGTGTAGACAGCGGTGAAAAACTGTTTTTT,CSASVDSGEKLFF
TRBV29-1,NA,TRBD2,TRBJ2-5,TGCAGCGTTCATAGCGGGGGGGACCCCCCAGAGACCCAGTACTTC,CSVHSGGDPPETQYF
TRBV7-2,few,NA,TRBJ1-2,TGTGCCAGCAGCTTAAGGGGCGGTGGACGAATCGCCTATGGCTACACCTTC,CASSLRGGGRIAYGYTF
TRBV4-1,NA,NA,TRBJ2-2,TGCGCCAGCAGCCAAGCCGTGGGGGCGGGCGGCGGGGAGCTGTTTTTT,CASSQAVGAGGGELFF
TRBV5-4,many,NA,TRBJ2-5,TGTGCCAGCAGCTTGCAAGTACTGGGAGGAGAGACCCAGTACTTC,CASSLQVLGGETQYF
TRBV29-1,many,NA,TRBJ2-1,TGCAGCGTTGTGGGGGTTTGGGACCCCTACAATGAGCAGTTCTTC,CSVVGVWDPYNEQFF
TRBV29-1,few,NA,TRBJ2-3,TGCAGCGCTAAAGGGGGAGGCACAGATACGCAGTATTTT,CSAKGGGTDTQYF
TRBV7-2,few,NA,TRBJ1-1,TGTGCCAGCAGCCGATTCCGGACTGAAGCTTTCTTT,CASSRFRTEAFF
TRBV7-2,many,NA,TRBJ1-6,TGTGCCAGCAGCTCAACAGGGTATAGTTCACCCCTCCACTTT,CASSSTGYSSPLHF
TRBV30,few,NA,TRBJ2-6,TGTGCCTGGACCCAGCGGGCTACTGGGGCCAACGTCCTGACTTTC,CAWTQRATGANVLTF
TRBV29-1,many,TRBD1,TRBJ1-5,TGCAGCGTTGGCGGCGGAGGGGGCTTCAATCAGCCCCAGCATTTT,CSVGGGGGFNQPQHF
TRBV6-2/TRBV6-3,many,NA,TRBJ2-3,TGTGCCAGCAGTTCGGGACACTCGTTTAGCACAGATACGCAGTATTTT,CASSSGHSFSTDTQYF
TRBV28,many,NA,TRBJ1-1,TGTGCCAGCAGTGCGACACAGGGTTATAACACTGAAGCTTTCTTT,CASSATQGYNTEAFF
TRBV12-3/TRBV12-4,medium-sized,NA,TRBJ2-7,TGTGCCAGCAGCCCCGGAGGGGGCCTCGACGAGCAGTACTTC,CASSPGGGLDEQYF
TRBV20-1,many,TRBD2,TRBJ2-1,TGCAGTGCTCAGAAGACTAGCGGGGGGGCAGATGAGCAGTTCTTC,CSAQKTSGGADEQFF
TRBV6-6,few,NA,TRBJ1-1,TGTGCCAGCAGTTACGAGTCCCGGGTCGGAGCTTTCTTT,CASSYESRVGAFF
TRBV7-2,NA,NA,TRBJ2-7,TGTGCCAGCAGCTTAGTTTGGACTTCTCCCGAGCAGTACTTC,CASSLVWTSPEQYF
TRBV20-1,many,NA,TRBJ2-7,TGCAGTGCTAGTTGGTATGGGGGACTTAGCTCCTACGAGCAGTACTTC,CSASWYGGLSSYEQYF
TRBV20-1,many,NA,TRBJ2-1,TGCAGTGTTCCCCGACAGGGAGGCGATGAGCAGTTCTTC,CSVPRQGGDEQFF
TRBV27,many,NA,TRBJ1-1,TGTGCCAGCAGTTTAGTCTCGAGGAGCACTGAAGCTTTCTTT,CASSLVSRSTEAFF
TRBV6-2/TRBV6-3,few,TRBD1,TRBJ2-3,TGTGCCAGCAGGTGGGACAGCGGAACAGATACGCAGTATTTT,CASRWDSGTDTQYF
TRBV19,medium-sized,NA,TRBJ2-7,TGTGCCAGTAGTACCCAGAACTACGAGCAGTACTTC,CASSTQNYEQYF
TRBV4-3,many,NA,TRBJ1-2,TGCGCCAGCAGCCACAACCCAGTCGACAGGTTTAACTATGGCTACACCTTC,CASSHNPVDRFNYGYTF
TRBV29-1,many,TRBD1,TRBJ2-5,TGCAGCGTTGAAAGGGACAGGGGGGTAGAGACCCAGTACTTC,CSVERDRGVETQYF
TRBV18,many,TRBD1,TRBJ2-7,TGTGCCAGCTCACAGAAAACAGGGGGCGAATACGAGCAGTACTTC,CASSQKTGGEYEQYF
TRBV7-9,NA,TRBD1,TRBJ2-1,TGTGCCAGCAGCTTATGGGACAGGGGGGATGAGCAGTTCTTC,CASSLWDRGDEQFF
TRBV7-3,NA,NA,TRBJ1-1,TGTGCCAGCACCGATTCACGTACAAGGCACACTGAAGCTTTCTTT,CASTDSRTRHTEAFF
TRBV11-3,few,NA,TRBJ2-2,TGTGCCAGCAGCTTAGGTCATTTCGGGACCACCACCGGGGAGCTGTTTTTT,CASSLGHFGTTTGELFF
TRBV7-2,many,TRBD2,TRBJ2-7,TGTGCCAGCACCTGGATAGCGGGGGAGGGGGAGCAGTACTTC,CASTWIAGEGEQYF
TRBV15,NA,TRBD1,TRBJ2-7,TGTGCCACCAGCAAGGGACAGCACTCCTACGAGCAGTACTTC,CATSKGQHSYEQYF
TRBV20-1,many,NA,TRBJ2-7,TGCAGTGCTAGAGCAGGGGGGGCTAGCTTTTACGAGCAGTACTTC,CSARAGGASFYEQYF
TRBV3-1,NA,NA,TRBJ2-1,TGTGCCAGCAGCCGGGACCTCGCCTACAATGAGCAGTTCTTC,CASSRDLAYNEQFF
TRBV7-8,many,NA,TRBJ2-7,TGTGCCAGCAGCTTCTCAGGGGGGTGGGCCTACGAGCAGTACTTC,CASSFSGGWAYEQYF
TRBV20-1,few,NA,TRBJ2-3,TGCAGTGCTAGAAGGGCGATGGGGGGCGTGAGCACAGATACGCAGTATTTT,CSARRAMGGVSTDTQYF
TRBV6-2/TRBV6-3,many,TRBD2,TRBJ2-1,TGTGCCAGCAGTTCACTAGCGGGGGGGCCTAGAGATGAGCAGTTCTTC,CASSSLAGGPRDEQFF
TRBV2,NA,TRBD2,TRBJ2-1,TGTGCCAGGCAGGCGGGGGGCCCAACCGGGCAGTTCTTC,CARQAGGPTGQFF
TRBV4-3,many,NA,TRBJ1-2,TGCGCCAGCAGCCAAGACCCAGGGCCAGGGGGCTACACCTTC,CASSQDPGPGGYTF